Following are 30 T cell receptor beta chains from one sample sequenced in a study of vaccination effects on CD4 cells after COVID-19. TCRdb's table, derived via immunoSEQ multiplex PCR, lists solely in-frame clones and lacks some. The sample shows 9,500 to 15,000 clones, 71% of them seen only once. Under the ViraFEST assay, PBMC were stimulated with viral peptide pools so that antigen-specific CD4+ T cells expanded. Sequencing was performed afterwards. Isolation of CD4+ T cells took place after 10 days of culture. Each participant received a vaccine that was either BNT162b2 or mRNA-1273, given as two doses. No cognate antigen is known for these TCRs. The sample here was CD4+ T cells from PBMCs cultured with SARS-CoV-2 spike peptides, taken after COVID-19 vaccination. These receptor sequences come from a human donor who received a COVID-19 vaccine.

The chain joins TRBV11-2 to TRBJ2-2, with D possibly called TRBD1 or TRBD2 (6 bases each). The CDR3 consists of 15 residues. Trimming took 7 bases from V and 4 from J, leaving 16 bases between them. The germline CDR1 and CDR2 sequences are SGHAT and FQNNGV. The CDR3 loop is CASTLEGVPTGELFF. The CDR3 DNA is TGTGCCAGCACCTTGGAGGGGGTTCCCACCGGGGAGCTGTTTTTT.

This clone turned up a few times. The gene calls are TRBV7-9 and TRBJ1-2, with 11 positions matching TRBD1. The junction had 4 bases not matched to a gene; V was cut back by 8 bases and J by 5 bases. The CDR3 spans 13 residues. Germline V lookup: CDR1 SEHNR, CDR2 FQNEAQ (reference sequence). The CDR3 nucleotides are TGTGCCAGCCCCCGGGACAGGGGGTATGGCTACACCTTC. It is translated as CASPRDRGYGYTF.

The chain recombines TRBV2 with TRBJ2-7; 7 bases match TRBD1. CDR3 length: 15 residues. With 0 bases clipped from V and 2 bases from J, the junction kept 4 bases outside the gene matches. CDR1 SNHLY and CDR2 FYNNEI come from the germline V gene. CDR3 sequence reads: CASSEAPGQAYEQYF. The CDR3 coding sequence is TGTGCCAGCAGTGAAGCCCCCGGACAGGCCTACGAGCAGTACTTC.

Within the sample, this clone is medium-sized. The chain's CDR3 is CASSNRDPRYGYTF. The CDR3 coding sequence is TGTGCCAGCAGCAACAGGGACCCCCGCTATGGCTACACCTTC. V gene TRBV9 combines with J gene TRBJ1-2; tentative D call: TRBD1 (6 bases). Germline CDR1 reads SGDLS; CDR2 reads YYNGEE. The CDR3 is 14 amino acids. Trimming cost V 4 bases and J 4 bases, with 14 bases left between them.

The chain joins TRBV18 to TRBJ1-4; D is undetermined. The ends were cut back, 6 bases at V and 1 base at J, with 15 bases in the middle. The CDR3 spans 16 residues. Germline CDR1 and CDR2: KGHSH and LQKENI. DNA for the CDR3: TGTGCCAGCTCCCCGGCCAACTCGGGAACTAATGAAAAACTGTTTTTT. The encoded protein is CASSPANSGTNEKLFF.

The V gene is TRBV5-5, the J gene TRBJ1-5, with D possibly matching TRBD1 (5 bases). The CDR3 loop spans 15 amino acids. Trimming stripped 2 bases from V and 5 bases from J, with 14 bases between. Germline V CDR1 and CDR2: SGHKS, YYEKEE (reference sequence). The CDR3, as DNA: TGTGCCAGCAGCTTTAGCTGGGACGTCGATCAGCCCCAGCATTTT. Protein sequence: CASSFSWDVDQPQHF. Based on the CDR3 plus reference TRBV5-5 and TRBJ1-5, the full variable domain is DAGVTQSPTHLIKTRGQQVTLRCSPISGHKSVSWYQQVLGQGPQFIFQYYEKEERGRGNFPDRFSARQFPNYSSELNVNALLLGDSALYLCASSFSWDVDQPQHFGDGTRLSIL.

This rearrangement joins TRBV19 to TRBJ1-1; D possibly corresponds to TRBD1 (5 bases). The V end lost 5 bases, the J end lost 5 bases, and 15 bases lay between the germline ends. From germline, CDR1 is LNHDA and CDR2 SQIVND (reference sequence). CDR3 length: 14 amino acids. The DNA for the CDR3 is TGTGCCAGTAGTCCCGCGGCAGGGCGAACTGAAGCTTTCTTT. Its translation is CASSPAAGRTEAFF.

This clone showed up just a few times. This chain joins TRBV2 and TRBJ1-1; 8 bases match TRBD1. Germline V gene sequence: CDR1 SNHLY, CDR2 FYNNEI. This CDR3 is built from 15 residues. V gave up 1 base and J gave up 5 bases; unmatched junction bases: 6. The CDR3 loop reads CASSEVTGGNTEAFF. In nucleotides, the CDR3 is TGTGCCAGCAGTGAAGTAACAGGGGGGAATACTGAAGCTTTCTTT. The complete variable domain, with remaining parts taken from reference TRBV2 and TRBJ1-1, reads EPEVTQTPSHQVTQMGQEVILRCVPISNHLYFYWYRQILGQKVEFLVSFYNNEISEKSEIFDDQFSVERPDGSNFTLKIRSTKLEDSAMYFCASSEVTGGNTEAFFGQGTRLTVV.

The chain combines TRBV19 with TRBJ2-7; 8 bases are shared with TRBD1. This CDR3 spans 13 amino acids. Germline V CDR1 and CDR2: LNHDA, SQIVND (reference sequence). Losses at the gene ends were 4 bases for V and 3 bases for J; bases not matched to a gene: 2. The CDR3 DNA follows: TGTGCCAGTAGTACCGGGACAGGCTACGAGCAGTACTTC. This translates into CASSTGTGYEQYF.

The CDR3 loop reads CASSPVKDTQYF. The DNA of the CDR3 is TGTGCCAGCAGCCCGGTAAAAGATACGCAGTATTTT. This sequence joins TRBV12-3 or TRBV12-4 and TRBJ2-3; no clear D gene. This CDR3 contains 12 residues. Between the trimmed V and J ends, which lost 6 bases and 5 bases, there was a span of 9 bases.

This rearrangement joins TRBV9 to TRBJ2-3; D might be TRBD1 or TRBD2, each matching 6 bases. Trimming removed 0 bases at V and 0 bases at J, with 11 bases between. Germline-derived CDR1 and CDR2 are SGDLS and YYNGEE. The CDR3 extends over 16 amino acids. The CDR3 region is CASSVGGAYSTDTQYF. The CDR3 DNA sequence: TGTGCCAGCAGCGTAGGGGGGGCCTATAGCACAGATACGCAGTATTTT.

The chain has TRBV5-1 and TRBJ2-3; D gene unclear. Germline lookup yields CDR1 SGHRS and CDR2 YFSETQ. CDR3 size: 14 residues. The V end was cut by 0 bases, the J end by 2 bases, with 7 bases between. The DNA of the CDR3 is TGCGCCAGCAGCTTGGTGGGCTACACAGATACGCAGTATTTT. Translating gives CASSLVGYTDTQYF. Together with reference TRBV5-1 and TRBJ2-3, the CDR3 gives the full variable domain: KAGVTQTPRYLIKTRGQQVTLSCSPISGHRSVSWYQQTPGQGLQFLFEYFSETQRNKGNFPGRFSGRQFSNSRSEMNVSTLELGDSALYLCASSLVGYTDTQYFGPGTRLTVL.

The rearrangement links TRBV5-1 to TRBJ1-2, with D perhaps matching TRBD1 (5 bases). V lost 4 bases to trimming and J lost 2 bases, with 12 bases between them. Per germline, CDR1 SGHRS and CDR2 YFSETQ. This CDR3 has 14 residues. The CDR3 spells CASSGGGVNYGYTF. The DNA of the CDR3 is TGCGCCAGCAGCGGGGGGGGAGTGAACTATGGCTACACCTTC. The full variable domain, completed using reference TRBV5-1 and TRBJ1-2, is KAGVTQTPRYLIKTRGQQVTLSCSPISGHRSVSWYQQTPGQGLQFLFEYFSETQRNKGNFPGRFSGRQFSNSRSEMNVSTLELGDSALYLCASSGGGVNYGYTFGSGTRLTVV.

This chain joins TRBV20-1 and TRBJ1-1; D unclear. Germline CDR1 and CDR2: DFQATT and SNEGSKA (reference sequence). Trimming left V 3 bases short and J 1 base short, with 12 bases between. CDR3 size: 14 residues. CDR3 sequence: CSASAATSNTEAFF. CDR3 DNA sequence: TGCAGTGCTAGTGCGGCCACCTCGAACACTGAAGCTTTCTTT.

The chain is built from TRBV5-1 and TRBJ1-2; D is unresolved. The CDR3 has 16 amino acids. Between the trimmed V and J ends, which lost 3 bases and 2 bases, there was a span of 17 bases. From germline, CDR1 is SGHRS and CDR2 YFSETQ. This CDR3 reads CASSSRVYGPNYGYTF. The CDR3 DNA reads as TGCGCCAGCAGCTCCCGGGTATACGGGCCCAACTATGGCTACACCTTC. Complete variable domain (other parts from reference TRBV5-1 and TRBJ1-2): KAGVTQTPRYLIKTRGQQVTLSCSPISGHRSVSWYQQTPGQGLQFLFEYFSETQRNKGNFPGRFSGRQFSNSRSEMNVSTLELGDSALYLCASSSRVYGPNYGYTFGSGTRLTVV.

The CDR3 sequence is CASLRRDRSNQPQHF. The CDR3, as DNA: TGCGCCAGCCTCCGTAGGGATAGAAGCAATCAGCCCCAGCATTTT. The chain uses TRBV10-1 and TRBJ1-5, with unresolved D. The CDR3 length is 15 residues. In germline, CDR1 is WNHNN, CDR2 SYGVQD (reference sequence). Trimming took 8 bases from V and 1 from J, leaving 15 bases between them.

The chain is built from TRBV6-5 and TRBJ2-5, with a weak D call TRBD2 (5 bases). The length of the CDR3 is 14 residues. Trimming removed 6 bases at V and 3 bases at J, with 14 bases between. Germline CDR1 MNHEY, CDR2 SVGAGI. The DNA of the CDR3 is TGTGCCAGCAGCCTCGGGGTGGGTAAAGAGACCCAGTACTTC. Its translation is CASSLGVGKETQYF.

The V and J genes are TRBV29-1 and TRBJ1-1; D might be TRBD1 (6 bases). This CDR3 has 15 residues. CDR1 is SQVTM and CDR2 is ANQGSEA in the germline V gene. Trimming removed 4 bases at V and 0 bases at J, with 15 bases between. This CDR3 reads CSVVRGAPMNTEAFF. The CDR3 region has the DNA TGCAGCGTTGTCCGGGGGGCGCCAATGAACACTGAAGCTTTCTTT. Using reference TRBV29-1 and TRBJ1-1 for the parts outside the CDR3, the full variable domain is SAVISQKPSRDICQRGTSLTIQCQVDSQVTMMFWYRQQPGQSLTLIATANQGSEATYESGFVIDKFPISRPNLTFSTLTVSNMSPEDSSIYLCSVVRGAPMNTEAFFGQGTRLTVV.

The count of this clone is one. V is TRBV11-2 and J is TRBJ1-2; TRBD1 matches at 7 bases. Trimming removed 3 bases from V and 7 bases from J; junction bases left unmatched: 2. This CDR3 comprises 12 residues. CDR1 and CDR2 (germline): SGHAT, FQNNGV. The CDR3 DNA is TGTGCCAGCAGCTTTCGGGACAGTGGCTACACCTTC. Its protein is CASSFRDSGYTF.

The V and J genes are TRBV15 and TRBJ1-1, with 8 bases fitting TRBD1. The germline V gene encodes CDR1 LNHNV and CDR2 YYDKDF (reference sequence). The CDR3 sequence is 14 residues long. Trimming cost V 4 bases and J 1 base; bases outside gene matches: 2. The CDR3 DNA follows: TGTGCCACCAGCATCGGGACAGGGAACACTGAAGCTTTCTTT. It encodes CATSIGTGNTEAFF.

CDR3 DNA: TGCGCCAGCAGCTTGGAACCAGACAGGGGAATTCGTGGGTACGAGCAGTACTTC. Encoded protein: CASSLEPDRGIRGYEQYF. This chain joins TRBV5-1 and TRBJ2-7, with TRBD1 identical over 8 bases. The trim removed 0 bases at V and 4 bases at J, leaving 15 bases unmatched. The CDR3 has 18 amino acids. Per the germline V gene, CDR1 is SGHRS and CDR2 is YFSETQ.

The CDR3 DNA reads TGCGCCAGCAGCCCGAGACAGGGGGCCCCTGAAGCTTTCTTT. Protein product: CASSPRQGAPEAFF. The chain recombines TRBV4-3 with TRBJ1-1, with 10 bases matching TRBD1. CDR1 and CDR2 from the germline V gene are LGHNA and YSLEER. This CDR3 is built from 14 residues. The trim removed 4 bases at V and 6 bases at J, leaving 5 bases unmatched.

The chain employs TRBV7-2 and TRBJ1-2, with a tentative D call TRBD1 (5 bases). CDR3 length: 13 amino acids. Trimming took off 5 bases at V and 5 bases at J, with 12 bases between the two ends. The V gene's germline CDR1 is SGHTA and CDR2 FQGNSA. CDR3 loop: CASSPGGGYGYTF. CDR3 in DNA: TGTGCCAGCAGCCCAGGCGGGGGATATGGCTACACCTTC.

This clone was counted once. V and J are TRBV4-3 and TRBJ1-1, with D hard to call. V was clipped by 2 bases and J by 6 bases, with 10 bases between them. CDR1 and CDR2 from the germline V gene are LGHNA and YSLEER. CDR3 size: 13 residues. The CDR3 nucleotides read TGCGCCAGCAGCCAACGGGGTGGAGCTGAAGCTTTCTTT. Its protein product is CASSQRGGAEAFF.

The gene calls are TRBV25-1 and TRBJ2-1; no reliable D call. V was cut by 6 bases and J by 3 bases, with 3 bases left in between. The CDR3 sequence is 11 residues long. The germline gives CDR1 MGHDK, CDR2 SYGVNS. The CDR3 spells CASSDYNEQFF. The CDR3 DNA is TGTGCCAGCAGCGACTACAATGAGCAGTTCTTC.

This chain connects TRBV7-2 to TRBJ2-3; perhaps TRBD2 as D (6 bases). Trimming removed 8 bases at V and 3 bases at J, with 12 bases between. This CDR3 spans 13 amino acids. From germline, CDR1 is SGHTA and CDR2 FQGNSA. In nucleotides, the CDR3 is TGTGCCAGCGCGGGGAAACAAACAGATACGCAGTATTTT. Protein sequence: CASAGKQTDTQYF.

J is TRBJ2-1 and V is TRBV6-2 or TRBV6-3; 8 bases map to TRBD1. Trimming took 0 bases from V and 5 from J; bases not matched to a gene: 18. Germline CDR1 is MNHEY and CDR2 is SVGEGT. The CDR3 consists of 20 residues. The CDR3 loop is CASSYSIKVTWTGKDNEQFF. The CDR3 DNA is TGTGCCAGCAGTTACTCGATAAAGGTGACTTGGACAGGGAAGGACAATGAGCAGTTCTTC.

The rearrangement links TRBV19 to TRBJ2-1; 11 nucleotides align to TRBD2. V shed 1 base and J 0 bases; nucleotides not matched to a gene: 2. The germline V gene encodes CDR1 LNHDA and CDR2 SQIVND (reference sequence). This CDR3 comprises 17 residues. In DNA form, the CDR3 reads TGTGCCAGTAGTATAGGACTAGCGGGATTCTCCTACAATGAGCAGTTCTTC. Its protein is CASSIGLAGFSYNEQFF.

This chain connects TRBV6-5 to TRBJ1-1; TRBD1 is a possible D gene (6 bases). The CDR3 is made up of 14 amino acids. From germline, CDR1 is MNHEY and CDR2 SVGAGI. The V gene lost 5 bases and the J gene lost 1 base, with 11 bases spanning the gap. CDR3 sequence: CASSTGSTNTEAFF. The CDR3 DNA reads TGTGCCAGCAGTACAGGGTCGACGAACACTGAAGCTTTCTTT.

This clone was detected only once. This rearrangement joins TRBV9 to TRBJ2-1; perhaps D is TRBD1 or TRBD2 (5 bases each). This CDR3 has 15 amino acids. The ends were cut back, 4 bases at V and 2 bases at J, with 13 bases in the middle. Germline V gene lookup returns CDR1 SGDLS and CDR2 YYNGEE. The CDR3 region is CASSPRDATYNEQFF. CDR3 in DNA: TGTGCCAGCAGCCCCCGGGACGCCACCTACAATGAGCAGTTCTTC.